This is a list of T cell receptor beta chains from one sample in a study of T cells after yellow fever vaccination. TCRdb re-derived calls from the 5' RACE reads in MiXCR, one entry per CDR3 protein. The table lists around 310,000 distinct CDR3 sequences, 3.5% to 4.5% of them singletons, with roughly a quarter in the top ten. Sample: PBMCs, taken 5 days after the yellow fever booster vaccination. These TCRs come from a man younger than 30 who received the YFV17D yellow fever vaccine. CDR3s include the opening cysteine and the closing phenylalanine or tryptophan. Fields, in order: D gene, J gene, V gene, clone size, CDR3 DNA, CDR3 protein. The D gene is left open where the match is weak. Only some rows state a clone size, as once, few, many or a class for expanded clones.

NA,TRBJ2-2,TRBV5-1,many,TGCGCCAGCACCATTATAAGCTCATCGAGGGCGGCGAGCGGGGAGCTGTTTTTT,CASTIISSSRAASGELFF
NA,TRBJ1-2,TRBV7-2,few,TGTGCCAGCAGCTTCATGAGGGGACATGGCTACACCTTC,CASSFMRGHGYTF
NA,TRBJ2-3,TRBV7-3,few,TGTGCCAGCAGCTTAGGATCGGCAGATACGCAGTATTTT,CASSLGSADTQYF
NA,TRBJ2-1,TRBV12-3/TRBV12-4,many,TGTGCCTCAAGTTCGGGGGCGATGGGCAATGAGCAGTTCTTC,CASSSGAMGNEQFF
NA,TRBJ2-5,TRBV5-1,NA,TGCGCCAGCAGCTTAACCATTACCCGGGGTAGTGGGACCCAGTACTTC,CASSLTITRGSGTQYF
TRBD1,TRBJ1-2,TRBV27,many,TGTGCCAGCAGACAGGGGGCGGGTGGCTACACCTTC,CASRQGAGGYTF
NA,TRBJ1-2,TRBV4-1,many,TGCGCCAGCAGCCAAGATAGCCCTGGCTACACCTTC,CASSQDSPGYTF
TRBD1,TRBJ2-1,TRBV20-1,NA,TGCAGTGGACAGGGATACGATGAGCAGTTCTTC,CSGQGYDEQFF
NA,TRBJ1-1,TRBV7-2,few,TGTGCCAGCAGCTTCGCCGGGTCCTTCCGAATGGACACTGAAGCTTTCTTT,CASSFAGSFRMDTEAFF
NA,TRBJ1-4,TRBV7-9,NA,TGTGCCAGCAGCTTCGGGGTTTGGGAAAAACTGTTTTTT,CASSFGVWEKLFF
TRBD2,TRBJ2-3,TRBV4-3,many,TGCGCCAGCAGCCAAATTCCTAGCGGGGGCTGGAGCACAGATACGCAGTATTTT,CASSQIPSGGWSTDTQYF
TRBD2,TRBJ2-1,TRBV4-1,NA,TGCGCCAGCAGCCAAGGCCCCTCTAGCGGTCTGTACAATGAGCAGTTCTTC,CASSQGPSSGLYNEQFF
NA,TRBJ2-5,TRBV4-2,NA,TGTGCCAGCAGCCCCAACAGGGGGGGAGGGGGAGAGACCCAGTACTTC,CASSPNRGGGGETQYF
TRBD2,TRBJ2-1,TRBV19,few,TGTGCCAGTAGTAAATATGGTAGGGGCGGGGGGCGATACAATGAGCAGTTCTTC,CASSKYGRGGGRYNEQFF
NA,TRBJ2-5,TRBV3-1,NA,TGTGCCAGCAGCCAAGTACACCTGTACCAAGAGACCCAGTACTTC,CASSQVHLYQETQYF
TRBD2,TRBJ2-2,TRBV20-1,few,TGCAGTGCTCCCGTGGGAGCGGGGGCCTTGAACACCGGGGAGCTGTTTTTT,CSAPVGAGALNTGELFF
NA,TRBJ1-1,TRBV7-2,many,TGTGCCAGCAGCCCCTATAAGAACACTGAAGCTTTCTTT,CASSPYKNTEAFF
NA,TRBJ1-6,TRBV5-4,NA,TGTGCCTTCGCCGCTTGGTTTCCTGATTCACCCCTCCACTTT,CAFAAWFPDSPLHF
TRBD2,TRBJ2-1,TRBV5-1,NA,TGCGCCAGCAGCTTTGCGAGCGGGGGGGCCGAATACAATGAGCAGTTCTTC,CASSFASGGAEYNEQFF
NA,TRBJ1-1,TRBV24-1,few,TGTGCCACCAGTGAGCCACCATTTGACAGTAACACTGAAGCTTTCTTT,CATSEPPFDSNTEAFF
TRBD1,TRBJ1-1,TRBV7-9,many,TGTGCCAGCAGCGTGAACAGGGGTACTGAAGCTTTCTTT,CASSVNRGTEAFF
TRBD2,TRBJ2-5,TRBV28,NA,TGTGCCAGCAGTCTTCCGGGGAGGGGAGTCCAAGAGACCCAGTACTTC,CASSLPGRGVQETQYF
TRBD2,TRBJ2-3,TRBV20-1,NA,TGCGGAATGGGCGGGGGGGCCCCAGATACGCAGTATTTT,CGMGGGAPDTQYF
TRBD2,TRBJ2-3,TRBV27,many,TGTGCCAGCAGTAGAAAGGGCCTCGGGACTAGCGGCAGCACAGATACGCAGTATTTT,CASSRKGLGTSGSTDTQYF
TRBD1,TRBJ2-1,TRBV12-3/TRBV12-4,few,TGTGCCAGCAGCCCCCGGGACAGGCGGGGATCCGAGCAGTTCTTC,CASSPRDRRGSEQFF
NA,TRBJ2-6,TRBV7-9,few,TGTGCCAGCAGCTTAAAATCTGGGGCCAACGTCCTGACTTTC,CASSLKSGANVLTF
NA,TRBJ2-1,TRBV7-2,many,TGTGCCAGCAGCTTGCCGGCAGGGGGGGGTGAGCAGTTCTTC,CASSLPAGGGEQFF
NA,TRBJ1-3,TRBV12-3/TRBV12-4,many,TGTGCCAGCAGTTCGCCCGGTACCTCTGGAAACACCATATATTTT,CASSSPGTSGNTIYF
NA,TRBJ2-5,TRBV20-1,many,TGCAGTGCTAGAGACGGCAGGCTTCGTGAGACCCAGTACTTC,CSARDGRLRETQYF
NA,TRBJ1-2,TRBV21-1,few,TGTGCCAGCAGCAAAGTAGGGCCCTCAAGAAGTACTAACTATGGCTACACCTTC,CASSKVGPSRSTNYGYTF
NA,TRBJ1-6,TRBV4-3,NA,TGCGCCAGCAGCCAGGAATCAGGAGTATATAATTCACCCCTCCACTTT,CASSQESGVYNSPLHF
TRBD1,TRBJ1-2,TRBV15,many,TGTGCCACCAGCAAAAGGGGACAGGTCTATGGCTACACCTTC,CATSKRGQVYGYTF
NA,TRBJ1-2,TRBV3-1,NA,TGTGCCAGCAGCCTCAATTGGGAGGGAGGCGGCTACACCTTC,CASSLNWEGGGYTF
NA,TRBJ1-1,TRBV5-1,many,TGCGCCAGCAGCCTCCAGCCGGGGCGGACGGCGGGCACTGAAGCTTTCTTT,CASSLQPGRTAGTEAFF
NA,TRBJ2-5,TRBV5-1,few,TGCGCCAGCGCGGTACGAGGATTGGAGACCCAGTACTTC,CASAVRGLETQYF
TRBD2,TRBJ2-3,TRBV12-3/TRBV12-4,many,TGTGCCAGCAGTTGGTTTGGCGGGGGGGCCGTAGATACGCAGTATTTT,CASSWFGGGAVDTQYF